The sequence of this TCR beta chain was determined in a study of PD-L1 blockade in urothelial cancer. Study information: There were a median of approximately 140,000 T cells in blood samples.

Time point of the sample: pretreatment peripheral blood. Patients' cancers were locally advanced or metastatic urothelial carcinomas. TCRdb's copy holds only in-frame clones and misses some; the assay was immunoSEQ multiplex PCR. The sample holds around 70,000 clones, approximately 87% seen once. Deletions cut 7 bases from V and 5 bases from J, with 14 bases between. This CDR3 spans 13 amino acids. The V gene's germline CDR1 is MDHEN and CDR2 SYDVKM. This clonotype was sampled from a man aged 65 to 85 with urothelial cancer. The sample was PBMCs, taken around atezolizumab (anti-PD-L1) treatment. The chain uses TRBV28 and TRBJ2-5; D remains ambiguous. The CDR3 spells CASISRSWETQYF. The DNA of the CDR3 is TGTGCCAGCATTAGCCGGAGTTGGGAGACCCAGTACTTC.